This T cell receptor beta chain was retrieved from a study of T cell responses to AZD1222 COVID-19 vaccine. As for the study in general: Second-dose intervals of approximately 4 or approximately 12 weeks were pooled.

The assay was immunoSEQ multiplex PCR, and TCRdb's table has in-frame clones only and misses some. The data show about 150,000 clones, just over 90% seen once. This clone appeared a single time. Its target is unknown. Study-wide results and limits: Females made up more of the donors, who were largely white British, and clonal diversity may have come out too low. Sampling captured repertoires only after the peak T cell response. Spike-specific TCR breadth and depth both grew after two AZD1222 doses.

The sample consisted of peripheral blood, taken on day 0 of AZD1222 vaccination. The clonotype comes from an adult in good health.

The DNA for the CDR3 is TGTGCCAGCAGCGCCGCGGGCGGGAGGCTCTACGAGCAGTACTTC. Translating gives CASSAAGGRLYEQYF. The rearrangement joins TRBV7-2 to TRBJ2-7; TRBD2 aligns across 8 bases. Germline CDR1 and CDR2: SGHTA and FQGNSA. V was clipped by 5 bases and J by 3 bases; unmatched bases: 9. The length of the CDR3 is 15 residues.